This T cell receptor beta chain was observed in a study of T-cell reconstitution after alpha-beta-depleted transplantation in children. General observations from the study: After transplant, at about two months, alpha-beta T cells were reportedly derived from several hundred expanded graft clones. At day 60, the high TCRbeta diversity found in some patients originated from recipient T cells and thymic progenitors that had survived. Newly made T cells mostly supplied T-cell counts and diversity one year after transplant.

Unique molecular identifiers were used to barcode this TCRbeta library. TCRdb recomputed calls from the PCR reads with MiXCR, one row per CDR3 protein. The sample contains hundreds of thousands of distinct CDR3 sequences, 10% of which appear only once. This CDR3 is 14 amino acids long. Trimming took 2 bases from V and 5 from J, leaving 10 bases between them. The germline gives CDR1 MDHEN, CDR2 SYDVKM. Many counts were recorded for this clonotype. Its antigen remains unidentified. This clonotype originated in a boy younger than two with acute myeloid leukemia, due to receive a stem cell transplant. The chain has TRBV28 and TRBJ2-1, with no clear D. The sample consisted of PBMCs, taken before TCRalphabeta/CD19-depleted stem cell transplant. CDR3 nucleotides: TGTGCCAGCAGTTTAGGAGACGAGCACAATGAGCAGTTCTTC. Translated: CASSLGDEHNEQFF.